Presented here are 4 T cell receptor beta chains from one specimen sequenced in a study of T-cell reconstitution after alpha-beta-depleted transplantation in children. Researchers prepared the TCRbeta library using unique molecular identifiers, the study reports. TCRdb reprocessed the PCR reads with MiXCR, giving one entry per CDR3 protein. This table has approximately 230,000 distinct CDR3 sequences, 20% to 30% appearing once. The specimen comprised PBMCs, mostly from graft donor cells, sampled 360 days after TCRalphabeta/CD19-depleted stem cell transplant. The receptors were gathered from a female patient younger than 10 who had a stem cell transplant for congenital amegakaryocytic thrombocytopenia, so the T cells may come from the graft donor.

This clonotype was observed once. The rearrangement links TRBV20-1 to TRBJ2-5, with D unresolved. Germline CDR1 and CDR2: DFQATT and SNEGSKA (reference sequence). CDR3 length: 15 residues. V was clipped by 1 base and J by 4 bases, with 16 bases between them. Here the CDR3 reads CSARAWWELAETQYF. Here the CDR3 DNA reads TGCAGTGCTAGAGCCTGGTGGGAATTGGCAGAGACCCAGTACTTC.

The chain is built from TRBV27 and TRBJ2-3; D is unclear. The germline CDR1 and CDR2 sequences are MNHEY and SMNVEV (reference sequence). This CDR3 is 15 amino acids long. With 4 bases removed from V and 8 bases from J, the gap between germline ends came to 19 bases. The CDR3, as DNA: TGTGCCAGCAGTTCCCTGACTGGTTCGAGTAGTACGCAGTATTTT. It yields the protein CASSSLTGSSSTQYF.

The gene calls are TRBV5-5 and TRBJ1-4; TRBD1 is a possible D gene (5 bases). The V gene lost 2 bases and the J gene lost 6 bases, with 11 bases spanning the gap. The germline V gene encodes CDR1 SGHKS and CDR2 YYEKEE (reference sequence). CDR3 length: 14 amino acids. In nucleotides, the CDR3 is TGTGCCAGCAGCTTTCGGGGAGGGGATGAAAAACTGTTTTTT. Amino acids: CASSFRGGDEKLFF.

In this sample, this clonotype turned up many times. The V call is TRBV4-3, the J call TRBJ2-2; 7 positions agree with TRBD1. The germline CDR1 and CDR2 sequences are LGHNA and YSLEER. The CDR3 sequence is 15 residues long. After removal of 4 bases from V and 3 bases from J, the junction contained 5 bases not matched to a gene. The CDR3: CASSPETGYTGELFF. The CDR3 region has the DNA TGCGCCAGCAGCCCCGAGACAGGGTACACCGGGGAGCTGTTTTTT.